Listed here are 19 T cell receptor beta chains from one sample, sequenced in a study of beta chain features in type 1 diabetes. Expressed TCRB transcripts were sequenced because the isolated RNA had all been reverse transcribed beforehand. Assay used: immunoSEQ multiplex PCR; TCRdb lists only in-frame clones, some missing. This table has about 210,000 clones, about a tenth appearing once. The sequencing sample was made of central memory CD4+ T cells from blood. The receptor set was obtained from a man between 18 and 35 years old in good health.

This clone ranks as medium-sized. The CDR3 protein is CASSMTSGSSVRTDTQYF. The CDR3, as DNA: TGTGCCAGTAGTATGACCAGCGGGAGTTCGGTGAGGACAGATACGCAGTATTTT. This chain connects TRBV19 to TRBJ2-3; 8 nucleotides line up with TRBD2. The junction had 14 bases not matched to a gene; V was cut back by 3 bases and J by 3 bases. Germline V gene lookup returns CDR1 LNHDA and CDR2 SQIVND (reference sequence). CDR3 size: 18 residues. Variable domain in full (rest from reference TRBV19 and TRBJ2-3): DGGITQSPKYLFRKEGQNVTLSCEQNLNHDAMYWYRQDPGQGLRLIYYSQIVNDFQKGDIAEGYSVSREKKESFPLTVTSAQKNPTAFYLCASSMTSGSSVRTDTQYFGPGTRLTVL.

V usage is TRBV23-1 and J usage is TRBJ2-3; tentatively, D is TRBD1 or TRBD2 (5 bases each). TRBV23-1 is known as an ORF, though its function is uncertain. The CDR3 contains 17 residues. The V gene lost 4 bases and the J gene lost 2 bases, with 19 bases spanning the gap. The DNA of the CDR3 is TGCGCCAGCAGTCGCCCGCAGTTCCGGGGCCCCACAGATACGCAGTATTTT. Amino acid sequence: CASSRPQFRGPTDTQYF.

The rearrangement uses TRBV12-5 and TRBJ2-7; D is ambiguous. Per germline, CDR1 LGHNT and CDR2 FRNRAP. V was shortened by 0 bases and J by 3 bases, with 12 bases between the two germline ends. The CDR3 runs to 15 residues. The CDR3 DNA follows: TGTGCTAGTGGTTTGGTACAAAATCGAAACTACGAGCAGTACTTC. Translated, it gives CASGLVQNRNYEQYF.

This clone was observed a few times. The chain links TRBV6-5 to TRBJ1-2, with D possibly being TRBD1 (6 bases). Germline-derived CDR1 and CDR2 are MNHEY and SVGAGI. This CDR3 has 15 residues. V lost 6 bases and J 2 bases, leaving 16 bases between the germline ends. CDR3 residues: CASRPQGLSNYGYTF. The DNA for the CDR3 is TGTGCCAGCAGGCCACAGGGCTTATCAAACTATGGCTACACCTTC.

This clone was counted a few times. V usage is TRBV30 and J usage is TRBJ2-5, with D hard to call. V dropped 0 bases and J dropped 2 bases, with 7 bases sitting between them. CDR1 is GTSNPN, CDR2 SVGIG, per germline (reference sequence). The CDR3 extends over 13 amino acids. CDR3 sequence: CAWSVRGQETQYF. The CDR3 nucleotides are TGTGCCTGGAGTGTACGTGGGCAAGAGACCCAGTACTTC.

The sample holds a few counts of this clone. The J gene is TRBJ2-1, the V gene TRBV29-1; TRBD2 aligns across 7 bases. CDR1 and CDR2 (germline): SQVTM, ANQGSEA. V was pared by 5 bases and J by 4 bases, with 8 bases of the junction left unmatched. The CDR3 sequence is 14 residues long. CDR3 bases: TGCAGCGTTTTGGGGGGAGGGCCGTACAATGAGCAGTTCTTC. Translating it yields CSVLGGGPYNEQFF.

The chain joins TRBV28 to TRBJ2-5, with 7 bases identical to TRBD1. CDR3 length: 16 residues. Germline V gene data show CDR1 as MDHEN and CDR2 as SYDVKM. With V trimmed by 4 bases and J by 0 bases, 8 bases remained unmatched. CDR3 sequence (DNA): TGTGCCAGCAGTTCGGGACAGACAACATACCAAGAGACCCAGTACTTC. As protein: CASSSGQTTYQETQYF.

This sequence joins TRBV15 and TRBJ2-3, with 7 bases aligning to TRBD1. This CDR3 contains 15 residues. CDR1 and CDR2 from the germline V gene are LNHNV and YYDKDF (reference sequence). V lost 5 bases and J lost 5; bases outside the gene matches: 10. The CDR3 DNA is TGTGCCACCAGCCTAGGGGGCGCGGGTAAAGATACGCAGTATTTT. It translates to CATSLGGAGKDTQYF.

The V gene is TRBV15, the J gene TRBJ2-2, with TRBD2 matching 8 bases. The CDR3 spans 17 residues. Germline V gene lookup returns CDR1 LNHNV and CDR2 YYDKDF (reference sequence). J lost 7 bases, V lost 2 bases, and 12 bases had no gene match. The CDR3 nucleotides read TGTGCCACCAGCAGACCTCTTTTAGCGGGAAGGGGCGGGGAGCTGTTTTTT. Protein product: CATSRPLLAGRGGELFF.

This clone was detected only a few times. Compared with germline, one end of the junction differs, possibly owing to a read error. The chain has TRBV19 and TRBJ2-7; D is unclear. CDR1 and CDR2 from the germline V gene are LNHDA and SQIVND (reference sequence). This CDR3 spans 12 amino acids. The DNA of the CDR3 is TGTGCCAGTAGTGCTTTCTCCCACGAGCAGTACTTC. Its translation is CASSAFSHEQYF.

This chain joins TRBV29-1 and TRBJ2-7, with D tentatively TRBD1 or TRBD2 (5 bases each). From germline, CDR1 is SQVTM and CDR2 ANQGSEA. The CDR3 covers 12 residues. V lost 4 bases and J lost 3, with 10 bases in between. The CDR3 protein is CSVAGTGYEQYF. The CDR3 DNA is TGCAGCGTTGCAGGGACGGGCTACGAGCAGTACTTC.

This rearrangement joins TRBV2 to TRBJ1-2; tentative D call: TRBD1 (6 bases). The V end was cut by 5 bases, the J end by 3 bases, with 7 bases between. CDR1 and CDR2 from the germline V gene are SNHLY and FYNNEI. This CDR3 is built from 12 residues. The CDR3 DNA sequence: TGTGCCAGCAGTCCAGGGGACTATGGCTACACCTTC. As protein: CASSPGDYGYTF. Drawing the rest from reference TRBV2 and TRBJ1-2, the complete variable domain is EPEVTQTPSHQVTQMGQEVILRCVPISNHLYFYWYRQILGQKVEFLVSFYNNEISEKSEIFDDQFSVERPDGSNFTLKIRSTKLEDSAMYFCASSPGDYGYTFGSGTRLTVV.

This clone appeared a few times. The CDR3 is CASSLTTGTEAFF. The CDR3 bases are TGTGCCAGCAGCTTAACCACAGGGACTGAAGCTTTCTTT. The chain links TRBV7-9 to TRBJ1-1; tentative D call: TRBD1 (6 bases). V lost 2 bases to trimming and J lost 5 bases, with 9 bases between them. This CDR3 has 13 residues. Per the germline V gene, CDR1 is SEHNR and CDR2 is FQNEAQ (reference sequence).

This clone occurred a few times. The chain joins TRBV29-1 to TRBJ1-4; D ambiguous. Trimming removed 4 bases from V and 7 bases from J, with 16 bases in between. Germline assignment: CDR1 SQVTM and CDR2 ANQGSEA. The CDR3 is made up of 14 amino acids. CDR3 sequence: CSVGRQSTSEKLFF. Written as DNA, the CDR3 is TGCAGCGTTGGAAGGCAAAGTACTTCTGAAAAACTGTTTTTT.

The CDR3 region is CASSFTSGPESETQYF. The CDR3, as DNA: TGCGCCAGCAGCTTTACTAGCGGACCCGAATCAGAGACCCAGTACTTC. This rearrangement joins TRBV5-1 to TRBJ2-5; 8 bases are a match to TRBD2. Germline CDR1 SGHRS, CDR2 YFSETQ. CDR3 size: 16 residues. V shed 2 bases and J 4 bases; nucleotides not matched to a gene: 10.

This clone was seen a handful of times. The chain is built from TRBV27 and TRBJ1-4, with a weak D call TRBD1 (5 bases). V gave up 3 bases and J gave up 11 bases, with 10 bases separating them. The CDR3 is made up of 12 amino acids. Germline V gives CDR1 MNHEY, CDR2 SMNVEV (reference sequence). CDR3 sequence (DNA): TGTGCCAGCAGTTTGGGGCGGGGGAAACTGTTTTTT. It yields the protein CASSLGRGKLFF.

In nucleotides, the CDR3 is TGTGCCAGCAGGCTAGCGGGATACAATGAGCAGTTCTTC. The encoded protein is CASRLAGYNEQFF. V gene TRBV6-5 combines with J gene TRBJ2-1, with 9 bases aligning to TRBD2. Germline V CDR1 and CDR2: MNHEY, SVGAGI. The CDR3 totals 13 residues. V lost 6 bases to trimming and J lost 4 bases; unmatched junction nucleotides: 1.

The rearrangement links TRBV30 to TRBJ2-5, with D perhaps TRBD1 (5 bases). The germline V gene encodes CDR1 GTSNPN and CDR2 SVGIG (reference sequence). Between the trimmed V and J ends, which lost 0 bases and 5 bases, there was a span of 13 bases. The CDR3 length is 14 residues. This CDR3 reads CAWSVGQGYETQYF. The CDR3 region has the DNA TGTGCCTGGAGTGTTGGGCAGGGATACGAGACCCAGTACTTC. The full variable domain, with the rest looked up from reference TRBV30 and TRBJ2-5, is SQTIHQWPATLVQPVGSPLSLECTVEGTSNPNLYWYRQAAGRGLQLLFYSVGIGQISSEVPQNLSASRPQDRQFILSSKKLLLSDSGFYLCAWSVGQGYETQYFGPGTRLLVL.

This chain links TRBV4-3 with TRBJ1-2, with TRBD1 matching 7 bases. J was trimmed by 2 bases and V by 2 bases; bases with no gene match: 14. There are 18 residues in the CDR3. Germline V gene lookup returns CDR1 LGHNA and CDR2 YSLEER. The CDR3 DNA is TGCGCCAGCAGCCAACCTATATTTAGACAGGGAGGGAACTATGGCTACACCTTC. Translated: CASSQPIFRQGGNYGYTF.